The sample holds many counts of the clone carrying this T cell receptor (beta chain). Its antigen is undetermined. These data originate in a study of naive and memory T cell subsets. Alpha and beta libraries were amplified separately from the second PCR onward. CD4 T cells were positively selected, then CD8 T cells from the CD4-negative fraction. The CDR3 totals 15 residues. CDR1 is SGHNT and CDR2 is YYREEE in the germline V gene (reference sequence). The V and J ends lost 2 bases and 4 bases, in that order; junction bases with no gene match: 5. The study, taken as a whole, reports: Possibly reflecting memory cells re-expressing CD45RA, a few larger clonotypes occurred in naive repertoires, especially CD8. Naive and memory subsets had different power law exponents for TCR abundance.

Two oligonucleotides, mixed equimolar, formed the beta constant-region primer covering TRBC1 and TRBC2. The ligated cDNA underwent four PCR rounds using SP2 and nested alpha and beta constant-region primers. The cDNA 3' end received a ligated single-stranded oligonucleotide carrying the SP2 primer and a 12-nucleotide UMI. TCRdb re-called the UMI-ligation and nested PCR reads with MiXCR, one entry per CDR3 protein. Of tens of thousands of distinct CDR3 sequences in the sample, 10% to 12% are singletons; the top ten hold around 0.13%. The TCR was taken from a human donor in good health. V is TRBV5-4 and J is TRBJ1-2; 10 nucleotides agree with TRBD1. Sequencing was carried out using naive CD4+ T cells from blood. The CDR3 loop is CASSFRDRGTYGYTF. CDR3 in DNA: TGTGCCAGCAGCTTTCGGGACAGGGGAACCTATGGCTACACCTTC.